These 8 T cell receptor beta chains were sequenced from one sample in a study of shared clonotypes between healthy human individuals (dated by TCRdb to the early 2020s). Libraries were constructed by the immunoSEQ multiplex PCR assay. The clones in this table, taken by TCRdb from immuneACCESS, are in-frame only. Not every clone is retained; where verified, under half of the shortfall comes from an unresolved V gene, and the cause of the rest is unknown. The sample yields about 960,000 clones; roughly 72% were counted once. Around 1.5% of the sample goes to the ten largest clones. Sequences were obtained from memory CD4+ T cells sorted from blood. This specimen's cell subset or site label, interpreted: CD45RA-negative fraction. All receptors derive from a man between 18 and 35 years old in good health.

DNA of the CDR3: TGTGCCAGCAGCTTACCCTCGAATGGGACGGGTTATGGCTACACCTTC. Amino acids: CASSLPSNGTGYGYTF. The rearrangement joins TRBV21-1 to TRBJ1-2. TRBV21-1 is a pseudogene locus. The CDR3 totals 16 residues.

In the case of this clone: Different DNA sequences within this sample yield the same CDR3. This sequence joins TRBV2 and TRBJ1-5, with 9 bases identical to TRBD1. V trimming: 6 bases; J trimming: 7 bases; junction bases outside the gene matches: 7. Germline V lookup: CDR1 SNHLY, CDR2 FYNNEI. The CDR3 spans 14 residues. The CDR3 is CASRRDRDNQPQHF. The CDR3 nucleotides read TGTGCCAGCAGGAGGGACAGGGACAACCAGCCCCAGCATTTT.

The chain has TRBV7-9 and TRBJ1-3; D not resolved. V lost 5 bases to trimming and J lost 4 bases, with 24 bases between them. The CDR3 spans 18 residues. Germline assignment: CDR1 SEHNR and CDR2 FQNEAQ (reference sequence). The CDR3 region is CASSPFPDPSGRGNTIYF. The CDR3 DNA reads as TGTGCCAGCAGCCCTTTCCCAGACCCATCCGGACGGGGAAACACCATATATTTT. Full variable domain (rest looked up from reference TRBV7-9 and TRBJ1-3): DTGVSQNPRHKITKRGQNVTFRCDPISEHNRLYWYRQTLGQGPEFLTYFQNEAQLEKSRLLSDRFSAERPKGSFSTLEIQRTEQGDSAMYLCASSPFPDPSGRGNTIYFGEGSWLTVV.

This clone was counted once. The rearrangement uses TRBV6-6 and TRBJ1-5, with 10 bases aligning to TRBD1. J lost 4 bases, V lost 5 bases, and 5 bases had no gene match. From germline, CDR1 is MNHNY and CDR2 SVGAGI (reference sequence). The CDR3 is 15 amino acids. CDR3 DNA: TGTGCCAGCAGTGCGGGACAGGGGCAGAATCAGCCCCAGCATTTT. This sequence encodes CASSAGQGQNQPQHF.

The sample holds a few counts of this clone. The junction departs from the called germline gene at one end, perhaps through a read error. The chain joins TRBV6-1 to TRBJ1-5; D gene unclear. The CDR3 runs to 9 residues. Germline CDR1 reads MNHNS; CDR2 reads SASEGT. CDR3: CASSQPQHF. CDR3 DNA sequence: TGTGCCAGCAGTCAGCCCCAGCATTTT.

The chain links TRBV12-5 to TRBJ1-1; perhaps TRBD1 as D (5 bases). The V end was cut by 0 bases, the J end by 1 base, with 15 bases between. The CDR3 has 17 amino acids. Germline V gene sequence: CDR1 LGHNT, CDR2 FRNRAP. The CDR3 DNA reads TGTGCTAGTGGTTTGGTACCCCAGGGAGGTAGGAACACTGAAGCTTTCTTT. Protein product: CASGLVPQGGRNTEAFF.

CDR3: CASTLAGDYEQYF. CDR3 DNA sequence: TGCGCCAGCACCTTAGCGGGCGACTACGAGCAGTACTTC. The chain recombines TRBV5-1 with TRBJ2-7; 7 bases line up with TRBD2. V shed 6 bases, J shed 3 bases, and the junction held 6 bases outside the gene matches. The CDR3 is made up of 13 amino acids. CDR1 is SGHRS, CDR2 YFSETQ, per germline.

Regarding this clone: Other DNA sequences in the sample encode the same CDR3. The V gene is TRBV5-1, the J gene TRBJ2-3, with no clear D. The CDR3 has 14 residues. Germline CDR1 and CDR2: SGHRS and YFSETQ. Trimming took 0 bases from V and 2 from J, leaving 7 bases between them. CDR3 coding DNA: TGCGCCAGCAGCTTGGGGCACACCACAGATACGCAGTATTTT. This codes for CASSLGHTTDTQYF. Full variable domain (rest looked up from reference TRBV5-1 and TRBJ2-3): KAGVTQTPRYLIKTRGQQVTLSCSPISGHRSVSWYQQTPGQGLQFLFEYFSETQRNKGNFPGRFSGRQFSNSRSEMNVSTLELGDSALYLCASSLGHTTDTQYFGPGTRLTVL.